A selection of T cell receptor beta chains follows, all from one sample in a study of control samples from healthy donors and cancer patients. The assay was immunoSEQ multiplex PCR, and TCRdb's table has in-frame clones only and misses some. The sample holds some 150,000 clones, approximately 94% seen once. The sequencing input was PBMCs. The receptors shown here come from a man between 60 and 70 years old with colorectal cancer. CDR3s include the opening cysteine and the closing phenylalanine or tryptophan. Each record gives: D gene, V gene, J gene, CDR3 protein, CDR3 DNA. A D gene is named only where the DNA matches it firmly.

TRBD1	TRBV4-1	TRBJ1-5	CASSHFRDRGSNQPQHF	TGCGCCAGCAGCCATTTTAGGGACAGGGGAAGCAATCAGCCCCAGCATTTT
-	TRBV6-6	TRBJ2-3	CASIPGRSTDTQYF	TGTGCCAGCATCCCGGGACGGAGCACAGATACGCAGTATTTT
-	TRBV5-1	TRBJ1-1	CASSPTDMDTEAFF	TGCGCCAGCAGCCCGACCGACATGGACACTGAAGCTTTCTTT
-	TRBV10-3	TRBJ1-6	CAISEGGQGHSPLHF	TGTGCCATCAGTGAAGGGGGGCAGGGCCATTCACCCCTCCACTTT
TRBD2	TRBV10-1	TRBJ2-1	CASSSSPGLVSNEQFF	TGCGCCAGCAGTTCAAGCCCGGGACTAGTATCAAATGAGCAGTTCTTC
-	TRBV19	TRBJ1-3	CASNPRGPGNTIYF	TGTGCCAGTAACCCTCGGGGGCCTGGAAACACCATATATTTT
TRBD1	TRBV9	TRBJ1-5	CASSAGGGSNQPQHF	TGTGCCAGCAGTGCAGGGGGCGGCAGCAATCAGCCCCAGCATTTT
-	TRBV6-5	TRBJ2-3	CASEGAGGTDTQYF	TGTGCCAGTGAGGGGGCGGGGGGCACAGATACGCAGTATTTT
-	TRBV6-5	TRBJ2-2	CASRLGAGTGELFF	TGTGCCAGCAGGCTAGGGGCGGGCACCGGGGAGCTGTTTTTT
-	TRBV30	TRBJ2-7	CAWSWGEQESEQYF	TGTGCCTGGAGTTGGGGAGAACAGGAGAGCGAGCAGTACTTC
TRBD1	TRBV5-1	TRBJ1-6	CASSWGTENSPLHF	TGCGCCAGCAGCTGGGGGACAGAGAATTCACCCCTCCACTTT
TRBD2	TRBV27	TRBJ2-3	CASSLMLAGGPADTQYF	TGTGCCAGCAGTTTAATGCTAGCGGGGGGGCCAGCAGATACGCAGTATTTT
TRBD1	TRBV18	TRBJ1-4	CASSEGQANEKLFF	TGTGCCAGCTCAGAGGGACAGGCTAATGAAAAACTGTTTTTT
TRBD1	TRBV5-8	TRBJ1-5	CASSLSGRGWGQPQHF	TGTGCCAGCAGCTTGTCGGGCAGGGGGTGGGGTCAGCCCCAGCATTTT
TRBD1	TRBV11-1	TRBJ1-1	CASSPQGVNTEAFF	TGTGCCAGCAGCCCACAGGGGGTGAACACTGAAGCTTTCTTT